The 23 T cell receptor beta chains in this list originate from one sample, sequenced in a study of blood T cell repertoires in COVID-19. Clones were sequenced by immunoSEQ multiplex PCR, and TCRdb holds only the in-frame ones, with some missing. The profile shows fewer than 650,000 clones, around 90% of them singletons. Material: peripheral blood. The receptors come from a woman in her forties or fifties with COVID-19, enrolled during active disease.

V gene TRBV10-3 combines with J gene TRBJ1-1; tentatively, D is TRBD1 (5 bases). The V end was cut by 6 bases, the J end by 1 base, with 15 bases between. The germline CDR1 and CDR2 sequences are ENHRY and SYGVKD. CDR3 length: 15 amino acids. The CDR3 is CAIRASTVPNTEAFF. CDR3 bases: TGTGCCATCAGAGCCTCGACAGTGCCGAACACTGAAGCTTTCTTT.

This chain joins TRBV18 and TRBJ1-1; D is unresolved. V lost 6 bases and J lost 4, with 9 bases in between. From germline, CDR1 is KGHSH and CDR2 LQKENI. This CDR3 has 12 residues. CDR3 bases: TGTGCCAGCTCCCCCCCGGGCACTGAAGCTTTCTTT. Translated: CASSPPGTEAFF.

V usage is TRBV6-5 and J usage is TRBJ1-6, with D possibly matching TRBD1 (6 bases). The CDR3 consists of 14 residues. Trimming cost V 7 bases and J 7 bases, with 14 bases left between them. Germline-derived CDR1 and CDR2 are MNHEY and SVGAGI. DNA of the CDR3: TGTGCCAGCACTACAAGGACAGCCAATTCACCCCTCCACTTT. Protein: CASTTRTANSPLHF.

This chain uses TRBV29-1 with TRBJ1-2, with D tentatively TRBD1 (5 bases). V shed 5 bases and J shed 8 bases, with 15 bases lying between them. The CDR3 extends over 12 amino acids. The germline V gene encodes CDR1 SQVTM and CDR2 ANQGSEA. CDR3 residues: CSVPLGRRGYTF. In nucleotides, the CDR3 is TGCAGCGTTCCCTTGGGGCGAAGGGGCTACACCTTC.

This sequence joins TRBV7-8 and TRBJ2-3; TRBD1 matches at 8 bases. Germline trimming cut 2 bases from V and 6 bases from J; bases unmatched to any gene: 1. Germline V CDR1 and CDR2: SGHVS, FQNEAQ. The CDR3 length is 13 residues. The CDR3 DNA sequence: TGTGCCAGCAGCTTACCAGGGGGCGATACGCAGTATTTT. Amino acids: CASSLPGGDTQYF.

The V and J genes are TRBV7-9 and TRBJ1-2; 10 bases line up with TRBD1. Per the germline V gene, CDR1 is SEHNR and CDR2 is FQNEAQ (reference sequence). With V trimmed by 7 bases and J by 6 bases, 8 bases remained unmatched. This CDR3 spans 14 amino acids. In nucleotides, the CDR3 is TGTGCCAGCATAGATGGGGACAGGGGCGATGGCTACACCTTC. Translated: CASIDGDRGDGYTF. Combining the CDR3 with reference TRBV7-9 and TRBJ1-2 gives the whole variable domain DTGVSQNPRHKITKRGQNVTFRCDPISEHNRLYWYRQTLGQGPEFLTYFQNEAQLEKSRLLSDRFSAERPKGSFSTLEIQRTEQGDSAMYLCASIDGDRGDGYTFGSGTRLTVV.

In this sample, this clone turned up once. The CDR3 spells CAWNRHLDTEAFF. Written as DNA, the CDR3 is TGTGCCTGGAATAGACACCTGGACACTGAAGCTTTCTTT. The chain employs TRBV30 and TRBJ1-1; D unclear. V was clipped by 4 bases and J by 3 bases, with 12 bases between them. The CDR3 sequence is 13 residues long. Germline lookup yields CDR1 GTSNPN and CDR2 SVGIG (reference sequence).

V gene TRBV3-1 (or the pseudogene TRBV3-2) combines with J gene TRBJ1-2; 9 bases line up with TRBD1. Germline V gene lookup returns CDR1 LGHDT and CDR2 YNNKEL (reference sequence). The CDR3 has 14 residues. V dropped 4 bases and J dropped 7; count of bases not matched to a gene: 7. The CDR3 protein is CASSPARGQGGYTF. The CDR3 nucleotides read TGTGCCAGCAGCCCCGCCCGGGGACAGGGTGGCTACACCTTC.

The chain recombines TRBV5-1 with TRBJ1-2, with a possible D match to TRBD1 (6 bases). CDR1 is SGHRS and CDR2 is YFSETQ in the germline V gene. The CDR3 sequence is 13 residues long. V was shortened by 5 bases and J by 8 bases, with 16 bases between the two germline ends. The CDR3: CASRGSGGQGYTF. The CDR3 coding sequence is TGCGCCAGCAGAGGGTCGGGGGGCCAAGGCTACACCTTC.

This clone was recorded only once. The gene calls are TRBV6-5 and TRBJ2-7, with D perhaps matching TRBD2 (5 bases). The germline V and J ends were trimmed by 6 bases and 4 bases, with 16 bases remaining between them. Germline CDR1 MNHEY, CDR2 SVGAGI. This CDR3 comprises 14 residues. The CDR3 spells CASSPLGVPYEQYF. As DNA, the CDR3 is TGTGCCAGCAGCCCCCTCGGGGTTCCTTACGAGCAGTACTTC.

This chain links TRBV19 with TRBJ2-1; TRBD1 matches 8 bases. The CDR3 runs 16 residues. Germline V gene sequence: CDR1 LNHDA, CDR2 SQIVND (reference sequence). V shed 2 bases, J shed 6 bases, and the junction held 9 bases outside the gene matches. CDR3 region: CASSIFGQGASNEQFF. The DNA for the CDR3 is TGTGCCAGTAGTATATTCGGACAGGGCGCCTCCAATGAGCAGTTCTTC. Supplemented by reference TRBV19 and TRBJ2-1, the full variable domain reads DGGITQSPKYLFRKEGQNVTLSCEQNLNHDAMYWYRQDPGQGLRLIYYSQIVNDFQKGDIAEGYSVSREKKESFPLTVTSAQKNPTAFYLCASSIFGQGASNEQFFGPGTRLTVL.

V gene TRBV3-1 (or the pseudogene TRBV3-2) combines with J gene TRBJ2-5, with 11 bases fitting TRBD2. V lost 4 bases to trimming and J lost 2 bases; unmatched junction nucleotides: 6. The germline gives CDR1 LGHDT, CDR2 YNNKEL (reference sequence). This CDR3 contains 16 residues. The CDR3 reads CASSPVVAGGQETQYF. The CDR3 bases are TGTGCCAGCAGCCCCGTGGTAGCGGGGGGGCAAGAGACCCAGTACTTC.

The chain links TRBV6-8 to TRBJ2-3; a possible D gene is TRBD1 (5 bases). The CDR3 runs 14 residues. Trimming shortened V by 5 bases and J by 9 bases, and 18 bases separated the two germline ends. Germline CDR1 MNHGY, CDR2 SAAAGT. As DNA, the CDR3 is TGTGCCAGCAGTCCAACGACAGACCTAGGAACGCAGTATTTT. Translated: CASSPTTDLGTQYF.

This chain joins TRBV29-1 and TRBJ1-5, with 7 bases aligning to TRBD1. This CDR3 has 13 amino acids. From germline, CDR1 is SQVTM and CDR2 ANQGSEA. J lost 1 base, V lost 4 bases, and 1 base had no gene match. The CDR3 protein is CSVVQGSNQPQHF. In DNA, the CDR3 is TGCAGCGTTGTACAGGGGAGCAATCAGCCCCAGCATTTT.

The V gene is TRBV19, the J gene TRBJ1-2; 7 nucleotides agree with TRBD1. The CDR3 covers 15 residues. Germline V gives CDR1 LNHDA, CDR2 SQIVND (reference sequence). V was clipped by 3 bases and J by 8 bases; unmatched bases: 12. The CDR3 DNA reads as TGTGCCAGTAGTATCTTTCACAGGGGCTTTCGCGGCTACACCTTC. This translates into CASSIFHRGFRGYTF. Based on the CDR3 plus reference TRBV19 and TRBJ1-2, the full variable domain is DGGITQSPKYLFRKEGQNVTLSCEQNLNHDAMYWYRQDPGQGLRLIYYSQIVNDFQKGDIAEGYSVSREKKESFPLTVTSAQKNPTAFYLCASSIFHRGFRGYTFGSGTRLTVV.

The rearrangement uses TRBV5-1 and TRBJ1-2; unclear D gene. V was pared by 5 bases and J by 0 bases, with 17 bases between. The V gene's germline CDR1 is SGHRS and CDR2 YFSETQ. This CDR3 has 16 residues. CDR3 nucleotides: TGCGCCAGCAGAATTCAAGCGAGCACTACTAACTATGGCTACACCTTC. Amino acid sequence: CASRIQASTTNYGYTF.

V is TRBV7-8 and J is TRBJ1-4; 10 bases are shared with TRBD1. This CDR3 has 13 amino acids. Trimming cost V 8 bases and J 7 bases; bases outside gene matches: 4. Germline CDR1 SGHVS, CDR2 FQNEAQ. As DNA, the CDR3 is TGTGCCAGCGCCCGGACAGGGGGTGAAAAACTGTTTTTT. Its translation is CASARTGGEKLFF.

In its sample, this clone was seen a few times. The chain is built from TRBV29-1 and TRBJ2-2; 7 nucleotides line up with TRBD2. The trim removed 1 base at V and 4 bases at J, leaving 3 bases unmatched. Germline assignment: CDR1 SQVTM and CDR2 ANQGSEA. The CDR3 is 14 amino acids. CDR3 protein: CSVEAAGSTGELFF. CDR3 coding DNA: TGCAGCGTTGAAGCAGCGGGGAGCACCGGGGAGCTGTTTTTT.

CDR3 region: CASSLSTSGTGELFF. In DNA form, the CDR3 reads TGCGCCAGCAGCCTTTCCACCAGCGGGACCGGGGAGCTGTTTTTT. V gene TRBV5-1 combines with J gene TRBJ2-2, with D possibly being TRBD2 (6 bases). CDR1 is SGHRS and CDR2 is YFSETQ in the germline V gene. V was cut by 4 bases and J by 5 bases, with 15 bases left in between. CDR3 length equals 15 residues. Using reference TRBV5-1 and TRBJ2-2 for the parts outside the CDR3, the full variable domain is KAGVTQTPRYLIKTRGQQVTLSCSPISGHRSVSWYQQTPGQGLQFLFEYFSETQRNKGNFPGRFSGRQFSNSRSEMNVSTLELGDSALYLCASSLSTSGTGELFFGEGSRLTVL.

V is TRBV5-1 and J is TRBJ1-2, with 9 bases fitting TRBD1. The J segment lost 1 base and the V segment lost 2 bases, leaving 6 bases of the junction unmatched. This CDR3 is 16 amino acids long. Per germline, CDR1 SGHRS and CDR2 YFSETQ. CDR3 DNA sequence: TGCGCCAGCAGCTTAGGGCTGGGACAGGGTAACTATGGCTACACCTTC. Translating gives CASSLGLGQGNYGYTF.

The CDR3 DNA reads as TGTGCCAGCAGCCACACTGGGCGGGGGGAAAGGGATACGCAGTATTTT. Amino acids: CASSHTGRGERDTQYF. V usage is TRBV3-1 (or the pseudogene TRBV3-2) and J usage is TRBJ2-3, with 8 bases fitting TRBD2. The germline V gene encodes CDR1 LGHDT and CDR2 YNNKEL (reference sequence). This CDR3 is 16 amino acids long. J was trimmed by 6 bases and V by 3 bases; bases with no gene match: 11.

This clone turned up a few times. The chain joins TRBV29-1 to TRBJ2-7; D perhaps matches TRBD2 (6 bases). This CDR3 spans 12 amino acids. Trimming left V 6 bases short and J 6 bases short, with 15 bases between. In germline, CDR1 is SQVTM, CDR2 ANQGSEA. CDR3 in amino acids: CSVRGSVVEQYF. CDR3 DNA: TGCAGCGTGCGGGGTTCGGTCGTCGAGCAGTACTTC.

V and J are TRBV3-1 (or the pseudogene TRBV3-2) and TRBJ1-1, with D possibly TRBD1 on 5 matching bases. Trimming stripped 1 base from V and 3 bases from J, with 12 bases between. The germline V gene has CDR1 LGHDT and CDR2 YNNKEL (reference sequence). The CDR3 contains 15 residues. CDR3 in amino acids: CASSQGWGADTEAFF. CDR3 sequence (DNA): TGTGCCAGCAGCCAAGGGTGGGGCGCGGACACTGAAGCTTTCTTT.